This entry lists 16 T cell receptor beta chains sequenced from one sample in a study of T cells in Graves' hyperthyroidism and ophthalmopathy. RNA transcripts gave rise to amplified TCR beta CDR3 regions. HTBI primers were used for first-round RT-PCR of the TCR CDR3. A single record per CDR3 protein comes from TCRdb applying MiXCR to the multiplex PCR reads. The sample has roughly 250,000 distinct CDR3 sequences, roughly 22% seen once. Sequencing input: blood. The receptors were sampled from a young man with Graves' ophthalmopathy.

CDR3 in amino acids: CASGQGVSPLHF. DNA of the CDR3: TGTGCCAGCGGACAGGGGGTTTCACCCCTCCACTTT. The chain is built from TRBV28 and TRBJ1-6; 10 nucleotides align to TRBD1. The V segment lost 8 bases and the J segment 9 bases; nucleotides outside the gene matches: 1. The CDR3 has 12 amino acids. CDR1 is MDHEN, CDR2 SYDVKM, per germline.

This sequence joins TRBV7-9 and TRBJ2-3; D is undetermined. V was trimmed by 7 bases and J by 12 bases, leaving 17 bases between them. CDR3 length equals 12 residues. CDR1 is SEHNR and CDR2 is FQNEAQ in the germline V gene (reference sequence). Here the CDR3 reads CASTRSGLAQYF. The CDR3 bases are TGTGCCAGCACCAGGAGTGGGCTGGCACAGTATTTT.

This clonotype was detected a few times. V is TRBV12-3 or TRBV12-4 and J is TRBJ1-4; TRBD1 aligns across 7 bases. The CDR3 runs 15 residues. J lost 0 bases, V lost 6 bases, and 4 bases had no gene match. CDR3 in amino acids: CASSPGGATNEKLFF. CDR3 sequence (DNA): TGTGCCAGCAGCCCAGGGGGGGCAACTAATGAAAAACTGTTTTTT.

This rearrangement joins TRBV7-9 to TRBJ2-7; 9 bases are a match to TRBD1. The CDR3 has 15 amino acids. V was clipped by 4 bases and J by 6 bases; unmatched bases: 10. Germline V lookup: CDR1 SEHNR, CDR2 FQNEAQ (reference sequence). CDR3 residues: CASSSFSGQGTEQYF. The CDR3 bases are TGTGCCAGCAGCTCCTTTTCGGGACAGGGAACCGAGCAGTACTTC.

The rearrangement uses TRBV19 and TRBJ1-5; D possibly corresponds to TRBD1 (5 bases). The germline V gene encodes CDR1 LNHDA and CDR2 SQIVND (reference sequence). The CDR3 has 14 amino acids. Trimming took 6 bases from V and 0 from J, leaving 9 bases between them. The CDR3 DNA sequence: TGTGCCAGTAGGACAGCGAATAGCAATCAGCCCCAGCATTTT. Amino acids: CASRTANSNQPQHF.

This clonotype has more than one count but fewer than ten. The chain combines TRBV20-1 with TRBJ1-1; a possible D gene is TRBD1 (6 bases). V dropped 1 base and J dropped 7 bases, with 19 bases sitting between them. The CDR3 is made up of 15 amino acids. Germline V gives CDR1 DFQATT, CDR2 SNEGSKA (reference sequence). CDR3 nucleotides: TGCAGTGCTAGAGTTCAGCAGGGGAGGGCTGGTGAAGCTTTCTTT. It translates to CSARVQQGRAGEAFF.

DNA of the CDR3: TGTGCCAGAGGGACAGGGCCTGGCTACACCTTC. Translated: CARGTGPGYTF. The chain uses TRBV2 and TRBJ1-2; 9 bases are a match to TRBD1. Germline loops: CDR1 SNHLY, CDR2 FYNNEI. This CDR3 comprises 11 residues. Unmatched junction bases numbered 3, after V lost 9 bases and J lost 7 bases.

There are many counts of this clonotype. The chain combines TRBV2 with TRBJ2-3; D gene unclear. From germline, CDR1 is SNHLY and CDR2 FYNNEI. CDR3 size: 13 residues. The V gene lost 8 bases and the J gene lost 7 bases, with 16 bases spanning the gap. The CDR3 reads CASYVPALHTQYF. CDR3 DNA sequence: TGTGCCAGCTACGTCCCAGCCCTTCATACGCAGTATTTT.

This clonotype was picked up many times. The J gene is TRBJ2-1, the V gene TRBV7-3; 8 nucleotides align to TRBD2. The germline gives CDR1 SGHTA, CDR2 FQGTGA. This CDR3 comprises 16 residues. Trimming cost V 5 bases and J 4 bases; bases outside gene matches: 10. DNA of the CDR3: TGTGCCAGCAGCGCCCACGCGTCGGGAGGGTACAATGAGCAGTTCTTC. Its translation is CASSAHASGGYNEQFF.

This clonotype occurred many times. The rearrangement links TRBV12-3 or TRBV12-4 to TRBJ1-5; the D gene is possibly TRBD1 (6 bases). V was trimmed by 5 bases and J by 1 base, leaving 12 bases between them. The CDR3 runs to 15 residues. The CDR3 DNA reads TGTGCCAGCAGTCCACAGGGATCGAGCAATCAGCCCCAGCATTTT. It yields the protein CASSPQGSSNQPQHF.

The chain combines TRBV19 with TRBJ2-3, with D unresolved. CDR3 length: 13 amino acids. The germline V and J ends were trimmed by 4 bases and 5 bases, with 10 bases remaining between them. In germline, CDR1 is LNHDA, CDR2 SQIVND (reference sequence). The CDR3 region has the DNA TGTGCCAGTAGTAACTTACCCGAAGATACGCAGTATTTT. Residues: CASSNLPEDTQYF.

This clonotype was counted many times. This chain uses TRBV30 with TRBJ2-3; no clear D gene. Trimming left V 5 bases short and J 2 bases short, with 5 bases between. The germline V gene encodes CDR1 GTSNPN and CDR2 SVGIG (reference sequence). The CDR3 has 11 amino acids. The DNA for the CDR3 is TGTGCCTGGGTGTACACAGATACGCAGTATTTT. It translates to CAWVYTDTQYF.

The chain carries TRBV9 and TRBJ2-1; 8 bases fit TRBD2. The CDR3 extends over 16 amino acids. The J segment lost 8 bases and the V segment lost 4 bases, leaving 14 bases of the junction unmatched. Germline lookup yields CDR1 SGDLS and CDR2 YYNGEE. CDR3 sequence (DNA): TGTGCCAGCAGCCCTCCGAGAGCGGGAGTGGGGGATGAGCAGTTCTTC. Translated, it gives CASSPPRAGVGDEQFF.

In this sample, this clonotype turned up once. A much more abundant neighbour one base away suggests this may be a read error. DNA of the CDR3: TGTGCCAGCAGTTTTTGGCAGAACACTGAAGCTTCCTTT. As protein: CASSFWQNTEASF. The chain joins TRBV12-3 or TRBV12-4 to TRBJ1-1; D unclear. This CDR3 has 13 amino acids.

V usage is TRBV30 and J usage is TRBJ2-7; 14 positions agree with TRBD2. CDR3 length equals 15 residues. V was clipped by 3 bases and J by 7 bases; unmatched bases: 8. From germline, CDR1 is GTSNPN and CDR2 SVGIG (reference sequence). DNA for the CDR3: TGTGCCTGGAGGGGGACTAGCGGGAGAGGTAGGGAGCAGTACTTC. Protein product: CAWRGTSGRGREQYF.

This chain's CDR3 is CASSLQRTGSSPLHF. In nucleotides, the CDR3 is TGTGCCAGCAGCTTGCAGAGGACAGGGAGTTCACCCCTCCACTTT. The chain combines TRBV7-6 with TRBJ1-6, with 8 bases that match TRBD1. The CDR3 consists of 15 residues. Germline-derived CDR1 and CDR2 are SGHVS and FNYEAQ. V shed 3 bases, J shed 9 bases, and the junction held 7 bases outside the gene matches.